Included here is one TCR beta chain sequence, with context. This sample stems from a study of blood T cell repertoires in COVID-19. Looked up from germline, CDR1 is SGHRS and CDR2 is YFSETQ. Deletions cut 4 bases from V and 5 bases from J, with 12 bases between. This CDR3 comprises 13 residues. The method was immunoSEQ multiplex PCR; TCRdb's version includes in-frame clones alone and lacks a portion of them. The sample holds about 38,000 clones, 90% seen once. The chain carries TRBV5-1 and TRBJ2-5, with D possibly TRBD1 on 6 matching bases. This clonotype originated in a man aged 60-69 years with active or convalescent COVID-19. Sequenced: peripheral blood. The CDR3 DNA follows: TGCGCCAGCAGCCCAGGGGTTGGTGAGACCCAGTACTTC. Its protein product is CASSPGVGETQYF.